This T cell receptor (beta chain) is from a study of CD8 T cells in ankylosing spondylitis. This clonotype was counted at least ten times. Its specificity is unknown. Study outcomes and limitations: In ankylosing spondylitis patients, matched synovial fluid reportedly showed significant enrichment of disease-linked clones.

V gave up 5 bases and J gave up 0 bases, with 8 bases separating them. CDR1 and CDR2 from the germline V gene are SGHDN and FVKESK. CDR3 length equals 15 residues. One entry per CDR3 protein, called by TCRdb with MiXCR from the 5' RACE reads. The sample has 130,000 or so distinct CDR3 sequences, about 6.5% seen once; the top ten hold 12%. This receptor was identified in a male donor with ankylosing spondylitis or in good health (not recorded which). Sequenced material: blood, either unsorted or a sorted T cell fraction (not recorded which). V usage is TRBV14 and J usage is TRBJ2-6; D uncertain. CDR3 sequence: CASSALSSGANVLTF. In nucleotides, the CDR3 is TGTGCCAGCAGCGCACTTAGCTCTGGGGCCAACGTCCTGACTTTC.